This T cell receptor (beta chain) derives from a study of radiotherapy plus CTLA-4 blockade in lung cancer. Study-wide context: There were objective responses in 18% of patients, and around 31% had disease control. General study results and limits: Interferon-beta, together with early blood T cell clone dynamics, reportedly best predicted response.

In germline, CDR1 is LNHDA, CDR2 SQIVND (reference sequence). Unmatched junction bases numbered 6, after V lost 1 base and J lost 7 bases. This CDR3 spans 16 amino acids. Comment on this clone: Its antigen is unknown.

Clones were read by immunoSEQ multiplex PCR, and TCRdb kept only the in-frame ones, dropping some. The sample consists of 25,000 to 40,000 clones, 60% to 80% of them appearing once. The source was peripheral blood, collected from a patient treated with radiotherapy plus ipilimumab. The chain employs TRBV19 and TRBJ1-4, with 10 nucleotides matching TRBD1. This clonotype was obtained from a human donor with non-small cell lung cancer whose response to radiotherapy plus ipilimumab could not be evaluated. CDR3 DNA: TGTGCCAGTAGTATAGTCAAGGGGACAGGGGCTGAAAAACTGTTTTTT. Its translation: CASSIVKGTGAEKLFF.